This T cell receptor (beta chain) comes out of a study of beta chain features in type 1 diabetes. Study-level points and caveats: It was among patients, rather than healthy donors, that naive, central memory and Treg TCRB repertoires appeared more similar.

Comment on this clone: Antigen unknown.

Since all of the isolated RNA was reverse transcribed, expressed TCRB transcripts were what got sequenced. The data were produced by immunoSEQ multiplex PCR, yet TCRdb's version contains in-frame clones alone and is incomplete. The table has hundreds of thousands of clones, roughly 12% seen once. V was pared by 1 base and J by 1 base, with 2 bases of the junction left unmatched. CDR3 length: 15 amino acids. CDR1 is SGHRS, CDR2 YFSETQ, per germline. A single heparinised blood sample, averaging approximately 0.12 L, was obtained per donor. The chain joins TRBV5-1 to TRBJ2-1, with 7 bases that match TRBD2. This receptor was taken from a man aged 18 to 35 in good health. The sample taken for sequencing was naive CD4+ T cells from blood. DNA of the CDR3: TGCGCCAGCAGCTTGCCCGGGGGGTCCTACAATGAGCAGTTCTTC. It is translated as CASSLPGGSYNEQFF.